The next 6 T cell receptor beta chains were all read from a single sample in a study of CD8 T cells in ankylosing spondylitis. From the 5' RACE reads, TCRdb called clonotypes with MiXCR, one entry per CDR3 protein. The sample lists 160,000 or so distinct CDR3 sequences, 9.8% occurring once. What was sequenced was blood, either unsorted or a sorted T cell fraction (not recorded which). All receptors derive from a female donor with ankylosing spondylitis or in good health (not recorded which).

This chain links TRBV4-3 with TRBJ2-1; 13 bases are shared with TRBD2. Trimming at V came to 4 bases and at J to 7 bases, leaving 7 bases not matched to a gene. The V gene's germline CDR1 is LGHNA and CDR2 YSLEER. The CDR3 is 16 residues long. CDR3 DNA: TGCGCCAGCAGCCGAGGACTAGCGGGAGTCTCGAATGAGCAGTTCTTC. Encoded protein: CASSRGLAGVSNEQFF.

The rearrangement uses TRBV3-1 and TRBJ1-2; no definite D call. Trimming took 1 base from V and 0 from J, leaving 12 bases between them. Germline CDR1 LGHDT, CDR2 YNNKEL (reference sequence). CDR3 length equals 16 residues. The CDR3 region is CASSQAAETANYGYTF. The CDR3 region has the DNA TGTGCCAGCAGCCAAGCGGCTGAGACGGCTAACTATGGCTACACCTTC. Supplemented by reference TRBV3-1 and TRBJ1-2, the full variable domain reads DTAVSQTPKYLVTQMGNDKSIKCEQNLGHDTMYWYKQDSKKFLKIMFSYNNKELIINETVPNRFSPKSPDKAHLNLHINSLELGDSAVYFCASSQAAETANYGYTFGSGTRLTVV.

The chain has TRBV20-1 and TRBJ1-2, with TRBD1 as a possible D gene (5 bases). This CDR3 is built from 16 residues. V lost 0 bases and J 2 bases, leaving 16 bases between the germline ends. Germline V gene lookup returns CDR1 DFQATT and CDR2 SNEGSKA (reference sequence). CDR3 bases: TGCAGTGCTAGAGAGTTAGAGGCGAGACAGAACTATGGCTACACCTTC. It is translated as CSARELEARQNYGYTF.

This clonotype has ten or more counts. The rearrangement uses TRBV10-3 and TRBJ1-3, with no clear D. This CDR3 has 18 amino acids. Germline values: CDR1 ENHRY, CDR2 SYGVKD. V was shortened by 3 bases and J by 4 bases, with 22 bases between the two germline ends. In DNA form, the CDR3 reads TGTGCCATCAGTGATCAGGCCCTAGACCGAAGTAACGGAAACACCATATATTTT. It yields the protein CAISDQALDRSNGNTIYF.

The chain uses TRBV5-1 and TRBJ2-3; 11 bases are shared with TRBD2. V dropped 0 bases and J dropped 6; count of bases not matched to a gene: 6. The CDR3 loop spans 16 amino acids. Germline CDR1 and CDR2: SGHRS and YFSETQ. The CDR3 sequence is CASSLAPSGRLDTQYF. CDR3 in DNA: TGCGCCAGCAGCTTGGCCCCTAGCGGGAGGCTTGATACGCAGTATTTT.

The table lists this clonotype with a few counts. J is TRBJ1-2 and V is TRBV4-3; 8 bases align to TRBD1. CDR3 length: 15 amino acids. With 3 bases clipped from V and 2 bases from J, the junction kept 5 bases outside the gene matches. The germline gives CDR1 LGHNA, CDR2 YSLEER. The CDR3 protein is CASSHRTGLNYGYTF. CDR3 sequence (DNA): TGCGCCAGCAGCCATCGGACAGGGCTCAACTATGGCTACACCTTC.